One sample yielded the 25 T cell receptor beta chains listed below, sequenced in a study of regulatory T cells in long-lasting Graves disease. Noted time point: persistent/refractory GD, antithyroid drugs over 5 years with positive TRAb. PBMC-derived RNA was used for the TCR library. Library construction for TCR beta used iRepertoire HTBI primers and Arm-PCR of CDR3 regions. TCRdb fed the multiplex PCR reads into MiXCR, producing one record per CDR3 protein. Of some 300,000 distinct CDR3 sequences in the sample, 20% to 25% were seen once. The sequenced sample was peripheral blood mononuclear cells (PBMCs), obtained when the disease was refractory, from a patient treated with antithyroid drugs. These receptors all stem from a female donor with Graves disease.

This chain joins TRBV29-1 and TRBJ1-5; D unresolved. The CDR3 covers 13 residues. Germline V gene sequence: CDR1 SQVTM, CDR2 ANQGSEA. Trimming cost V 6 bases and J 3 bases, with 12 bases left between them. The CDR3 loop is CSVSHGINQPQHF. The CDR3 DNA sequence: TGCAGCGTGTCACACGGGATCAATCAGCCCCAGCATTTT.

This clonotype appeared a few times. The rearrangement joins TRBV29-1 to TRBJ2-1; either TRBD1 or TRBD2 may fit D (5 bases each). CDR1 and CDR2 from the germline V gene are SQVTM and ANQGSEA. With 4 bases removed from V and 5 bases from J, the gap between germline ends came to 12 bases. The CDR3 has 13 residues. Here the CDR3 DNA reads TGCAGCGTTGTTAGGGACGCCGACAATGAGCAGTTCTTC. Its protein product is CSVVRDADNEQFF.

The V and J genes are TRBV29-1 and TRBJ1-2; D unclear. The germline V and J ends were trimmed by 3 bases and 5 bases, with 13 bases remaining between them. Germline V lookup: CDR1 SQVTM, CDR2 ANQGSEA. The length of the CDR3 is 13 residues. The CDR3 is CSVEPTTRYGYTF. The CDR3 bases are TGCAGCGTTGAGCCGACCACGCGGTATGGCTACACCTTC.

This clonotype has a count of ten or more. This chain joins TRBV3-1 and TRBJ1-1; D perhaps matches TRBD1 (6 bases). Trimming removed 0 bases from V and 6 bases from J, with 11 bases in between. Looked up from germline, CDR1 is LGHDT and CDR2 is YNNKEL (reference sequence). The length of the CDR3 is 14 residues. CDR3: CASSQERGVAEAFF. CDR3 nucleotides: TGTGCCAGCAGCCAAGAGAGGGGGGTCGCTGAAGCTTTCTTT.

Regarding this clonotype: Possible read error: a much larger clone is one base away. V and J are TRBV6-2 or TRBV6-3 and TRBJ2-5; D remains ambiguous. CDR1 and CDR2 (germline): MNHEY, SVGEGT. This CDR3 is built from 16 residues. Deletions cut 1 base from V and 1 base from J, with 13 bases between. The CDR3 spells CASSYFGTSGQETQYF. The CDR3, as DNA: TGTGCCAGCAGTTACTTCGGAACAAGTGGCCAAGAGACCCAGTACTTC.

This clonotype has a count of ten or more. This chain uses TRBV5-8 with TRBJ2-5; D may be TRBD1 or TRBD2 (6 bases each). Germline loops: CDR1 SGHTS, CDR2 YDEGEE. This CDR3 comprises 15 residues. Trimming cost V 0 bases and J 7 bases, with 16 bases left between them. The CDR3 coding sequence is TGTGCCAGCAGCTTGGTGGACTCGGGGGCGGTGACCCAGTACTTC. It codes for CASSLVDSGAVTQYF.

This chain's CDR3 is CSVEDRGLNIQYF. CDR3 DNA: TGCAGCGTGGAGGACAGGGGGTTAAACATTCAGTACTTC. The gene calls are TRBV29-1 and TRBJ2-4; 10 bases match TRBD1. V gave up 6 bases and J gave up 6 bases; unmatched junction bases: 5. Germline CDR1 SQVTM, CDR2 ANQGSEA. CDR3 length: 13 residues.

CDR3: CASSIDRRGTEAFF. The CDR3 nucleotides are TGTGCCAGTAGTATAGATCGCAGGGGGACTGAAGCTTTCTTT. This chain uses TRBV19 with TRBJ1-1; 7 bases fit TRBD1. This CDR3 has 14 amino acids. In germline, CDR1 is LNHDA, CDR2 SQIVND (reference sequence). Trimming removed 0 bases from V and 5 bases from J; junction bases left unmatched: 3.

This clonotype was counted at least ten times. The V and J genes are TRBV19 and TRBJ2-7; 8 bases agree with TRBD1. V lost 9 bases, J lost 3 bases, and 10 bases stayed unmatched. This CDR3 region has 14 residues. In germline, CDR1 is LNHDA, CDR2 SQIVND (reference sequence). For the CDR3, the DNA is TGTGCCAGCAACGACCGGGACAGGCACTACGAGCAGTACTTC. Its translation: CASNDRDRHYEQYF.

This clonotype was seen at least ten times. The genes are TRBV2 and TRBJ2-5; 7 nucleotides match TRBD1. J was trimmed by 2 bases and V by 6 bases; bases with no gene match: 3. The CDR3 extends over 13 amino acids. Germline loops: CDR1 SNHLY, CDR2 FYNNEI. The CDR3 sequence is CASRTGPQETQYF. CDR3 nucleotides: TGTGCCAGCAGGACAGGGCCACAAGAGACCCAGTACTTC.

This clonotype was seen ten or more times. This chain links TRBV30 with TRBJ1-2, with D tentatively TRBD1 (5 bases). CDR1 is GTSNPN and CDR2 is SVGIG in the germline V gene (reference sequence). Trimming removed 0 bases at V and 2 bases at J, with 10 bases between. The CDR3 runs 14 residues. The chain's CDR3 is CAWSVNRQNYGYTF. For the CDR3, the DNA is TGTGCCTGGAGTGTAAACAGACAGAACTATGGCTACACCTTC.

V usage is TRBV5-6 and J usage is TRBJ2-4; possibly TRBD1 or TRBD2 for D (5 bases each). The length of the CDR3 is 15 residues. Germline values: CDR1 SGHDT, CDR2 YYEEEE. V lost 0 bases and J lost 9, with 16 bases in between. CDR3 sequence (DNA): TGTGCCAGCAGCTTGGGGGACGCCAAATGGAGCATTCAGTACTTC. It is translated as CASSLGDAKWSIQYF.

DNA for the CDR3: TGTGCCACCAGCAGAGATTTAGGGGTACAGGGGTCCAATGAGCAGTTCTTC. Amino acids: CATSRDLGVQGSNEQFF. The chain links TRBV15 to TRBJ2-1; 7 nucleotides match TRBD1. The CDR3 has 17 amino acids. Germline V gene lookup returns CDR1 LNHNV and CDR2 YYDKDF (reference sequence). The V gene end was trimmed by 0 bases and the J gene end by 6 bases; junction bases not matched to a gene: 11.

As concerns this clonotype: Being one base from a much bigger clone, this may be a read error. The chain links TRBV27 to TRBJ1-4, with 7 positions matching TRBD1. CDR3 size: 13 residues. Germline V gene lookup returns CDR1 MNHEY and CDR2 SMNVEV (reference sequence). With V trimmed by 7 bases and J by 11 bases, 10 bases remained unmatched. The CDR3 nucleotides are TGTGCCAGCACCACAGGGGAACGGGGGAAACTGTTTTTT. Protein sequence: CASTTGERGKLFF.

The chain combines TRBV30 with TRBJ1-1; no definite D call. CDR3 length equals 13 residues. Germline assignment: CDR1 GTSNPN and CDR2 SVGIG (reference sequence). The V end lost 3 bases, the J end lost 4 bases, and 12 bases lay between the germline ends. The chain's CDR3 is CAWSTQRSTEAFF. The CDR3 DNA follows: TGTGCCTGGAGCACACAGCGGAGCACTGAAGCTTTCTTT.

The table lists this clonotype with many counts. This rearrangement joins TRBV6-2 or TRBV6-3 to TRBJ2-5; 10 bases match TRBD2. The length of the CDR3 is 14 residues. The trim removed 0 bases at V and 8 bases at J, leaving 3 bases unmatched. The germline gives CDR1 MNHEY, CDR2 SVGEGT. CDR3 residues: CASSYSGLADTQYF. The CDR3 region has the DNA TGTGCCAGCAGTTACTCAGGACTAGCGGATACCCAGTACTTC.

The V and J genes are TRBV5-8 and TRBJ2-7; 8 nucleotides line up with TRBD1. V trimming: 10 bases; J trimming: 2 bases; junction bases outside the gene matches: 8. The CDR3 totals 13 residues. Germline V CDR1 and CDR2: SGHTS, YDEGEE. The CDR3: CAVASGGAYEQYF. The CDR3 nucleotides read TGTGCCGTCGCTTCAGGGGGCGCCTACGAGCAGTACTTC. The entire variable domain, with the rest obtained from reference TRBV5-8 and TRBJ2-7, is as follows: EAGVTQSPTHLIKTRGQQATLRCSPISGHTSVYWYQQALGLGLQFLLWYDEGEERNRGNFPPRFSGRQFPNYSSELNVNALELEDSALYLCAVASGGAYEQYFGPGTRLTVT.

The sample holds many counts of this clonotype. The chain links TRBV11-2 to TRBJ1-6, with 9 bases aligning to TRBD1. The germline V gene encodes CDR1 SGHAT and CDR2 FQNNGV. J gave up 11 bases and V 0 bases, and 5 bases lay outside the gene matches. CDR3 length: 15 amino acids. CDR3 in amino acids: CASSLDGTGMAPLHF. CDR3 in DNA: TGTGCCAGCAGCTTAGATGGGACAGGGATGGCACCCCTCCACTTT.

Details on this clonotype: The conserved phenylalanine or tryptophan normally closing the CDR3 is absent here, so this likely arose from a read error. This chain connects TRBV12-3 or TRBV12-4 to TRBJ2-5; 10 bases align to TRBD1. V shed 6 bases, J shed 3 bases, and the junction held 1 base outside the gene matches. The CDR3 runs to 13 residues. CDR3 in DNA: TGTGCCAGCAGGGGACAGGGGAAAGAGACCCAGTACTCC. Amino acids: CASRGQGKETQYS.

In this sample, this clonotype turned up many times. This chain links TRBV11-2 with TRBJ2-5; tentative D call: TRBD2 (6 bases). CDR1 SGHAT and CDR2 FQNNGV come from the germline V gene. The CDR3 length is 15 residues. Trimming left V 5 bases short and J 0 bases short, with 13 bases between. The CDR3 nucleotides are TGTGCCAGCAGCCCCTCGGGACTCCACCAAGAGACCCAGTACTTC. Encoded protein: CASSPSGLHQETQYF.

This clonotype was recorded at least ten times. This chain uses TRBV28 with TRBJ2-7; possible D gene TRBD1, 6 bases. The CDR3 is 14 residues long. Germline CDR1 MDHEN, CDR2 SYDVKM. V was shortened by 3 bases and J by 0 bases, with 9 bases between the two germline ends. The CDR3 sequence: CASSFGQLSYEQYF. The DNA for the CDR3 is TGTGCCAGCAGTTTCGGACAGCTCTCCTACGAGCAGTACTTC.

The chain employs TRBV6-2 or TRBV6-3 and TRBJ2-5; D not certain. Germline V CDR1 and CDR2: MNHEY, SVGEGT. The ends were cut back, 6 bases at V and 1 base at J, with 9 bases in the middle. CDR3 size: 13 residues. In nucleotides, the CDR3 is TGTGCCAGCAGCACCCAGCCCCAAGAGACCCAGTACTTC. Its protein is CASSTQPQETQYF.

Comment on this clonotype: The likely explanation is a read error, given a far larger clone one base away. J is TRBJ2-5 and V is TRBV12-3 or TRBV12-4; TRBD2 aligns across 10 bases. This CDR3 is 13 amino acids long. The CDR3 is CATKREGLETQCF. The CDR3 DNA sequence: TGTGCCACCAAGCGGGAGGGCCTAGAGACCCAGTGCTTC.

For the CDR3, the DNA is TGTGCCAGCCGAGCCCAGTCCTACAATGAGCAGTTCTTC. Amino acids: CASRAQSYNEQFF. The J gene is TRBJ2-1, the V gene TRBV4-2; D call uncertain. Trimming took off 8 bases at V and 1 base at J, with 9 bases between the two ends. CDR1 LGHNA and CDR2 YNFKEQ come from the germline V gene. The CDR3 totals 13 residues.

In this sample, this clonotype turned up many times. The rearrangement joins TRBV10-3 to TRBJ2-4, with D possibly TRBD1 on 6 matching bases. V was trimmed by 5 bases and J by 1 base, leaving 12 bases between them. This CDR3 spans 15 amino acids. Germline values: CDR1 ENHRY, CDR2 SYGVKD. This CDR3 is CAISPTGIAKNIQYF. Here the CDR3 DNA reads TGTGCCATCAGTCCAACAGGGATTGCCAAAAACATTCAGTACTTC.